This T cell receptor (beta chain) was documented in a study of T cells expressing NK-cell markers. TCRdb reanalyzed the 5' RACE reads, giving one entry per CDR3 protein sequence and no DNA. The sample table sets out under 500,000 distinct CDR3 sequences. Regarding this clonotype: Its antigen is unidentified.

Per germline, CDR1 SGHNT and CDR2 YYREEE (reference sequence). The CDR3 length is 18 residues. Points from the study as a whole: Questions lingered over whether expanded NKG2C+ T cell clones were HCMV-specific. For several donors, these clonotypes were likewise the leading ones in the CD3+CD56-NKG2C+ fraction.

This sequence joins TRBV5-4 and TRBJ2-2; TCRdb outputs TRBD2, but without DNA this stays unchecked. The sequence was collected from a woman aged 18-70 years in good health. Sequencing was carried out using blood T cells: a sorted CD56 or NKG2C T cell subset, CD4+ or CD8+ T cells, or bulk PBMC T cells (not recorded which). The CDR3 spells CASSSLGLASFASGELFF.